This T cell receptor beta chain is from a study of early T cells in non-severe SARS-CoV-2 infection. Study-level information: Investigators sequenced bulk RNA drawn from unsorted whole blood, and chains remained unpaired.

Broader study findings: A preference for anti-spike CD8 responses marked VDJdb matching, which missed private and CD4 specificities.

Researchers attached unique molecular identifiers to individual cDNA molecules. A single record per CDR3 protein comes from TCRdb applying MiXCR to the 5' RACE reads. The sample lists about 60,000 distinct CDR3 sequences, around 6% occurring once. This clonotype was seen once. Its antigen is not known. Deletions cut 6 bases from V and 6 bases from J, with 15 bases between. The CDR3 spans 13 residues. The V gene is TRBV12-3 or TRBV12-4, the J gene TRBJ2-7; a possible D gene is TRBD1 (6 bases). Material for sequencing was whole blood. The clonotype was recovered from an adult who was a healthcare worker with PCR-confirmed SARS-CoV-2 infection or an uninfected control (not recorded which). The CDR3 protein is CASRATGNREQYF. The CDR3 nucleotides are TGTGCCAGCAGGGCTACAGGGAACCGCGAGCAGTACTTC.